Listed below are T cell receptor beta chains from one sample, sequenced in a study of patients and donors after allogeneic stem cell transplantation. TCRdb re-derived calls from the RT-PCR reads in MiXCR, one entry per CDR3 protein. The sample holds roughly 880,000 distinct CDR3 sequences, 15% to 20% seen once. The specimen was blood, either unsorted or a sorted T cell fraction (not recorded which). The origin of the receptors is a human donor who was either an allogeneic HSCT recipient or a stem cell or donor lymphocyte infusion donor (not recorded which). It is not recorded whose cells these are; they may come from a transplant donor. CDR3s include the opening cysteine and the closing phenylalanine or tryptophan. Each record gives: J gene, clone size, D gene, V gene, CDR3 DNA, CDR3 protein. A D gene is named only where the DNA matches it firmly. Not all rows give a size; the values are once, few, many and, for expanded clones, a class.

>TRBJ2-3|NA|TRBD2|TRBV20-1
TGCAGTGCTGGAGGACTAGCGGCCCACACAGATACGCAGTATTTT
CSAGGLAAHTDTQYF
>TRBJ2-7|few|NA|TRBV12-3/TRBV12-4
TGTGCCAGCAGTTTAGGCGGGGGCAAGCGTTACGAGCAGTACTTC
CASSLGGGKRYEQYF
>TRBJ2-3|NA|TRBD1|TRBV10-3
TGTGCCATCAGTGATCGAGGGACAGGGGGAACAGATACGCAGTATTTT
CAISDRGTGGTDTQYF
>TRBJ2-3|few|NA|TRBV7-9
TGTGCCAGCGGGGGATATGACACAGATACGCAGTATTTT
CASGGYDTDTQYF
>TRBJ2-7|many|NA|TRBV29-1
TGCAGCGTTGAAGGGGTCTACGAGCAGTACTTC
CSVEGVYEQYF
>TRBJ1-1|NA|NA|TRBV29-1
TGCAGCGTTGTTGAATCGAACACTGAAGCTTTCTTT
CSVVESNTEAFF
>TRBJ1-4|NA|NA|TRBV7-9
TGTGCCAGCAGCTTAGATCTAACAACTAATGAAAAACTGTTTTTT
CASSLDLTTNEKLFF
>TRBJ1-1|NA|TRBD1|TRBV20-1
TGCGGGGGGACAGGGACAGGGTTGAACACTGAAGCTTTCTTT
CGGTGTGLNTEAFF
>TRBJ2-2|few|NA|TRBV20-1
TGCAGTGTACCACAGGGTTCGGGCACCGGGGAGCTGTTTTTT
CSVPQGSGTGELFF
>TRBJ2-5|few|NA|TRBV7-8
TGTGCCAGCAGCGAGGACTTGTACCAAGAGACCCAGTACTTC
CASSEDLYQETQYF
>TRBJ2-3|many|TRBD2|TRBV5-1
TGCGCCAGCAGGCCCACTAGCGGGAGCACAGATACGCAGTATTTT
CASRPTSGSTDTQYF
>TRBJ1-1|few|NA|TRBV20-1
TGCAGTGCTAGCCCGGTCCTACGGGGGCTGAACACTGAAGCTTTCTTT
CSASPVLRGLNTEAFF
>TRBJ1-2|many|NA|TRBV25-1
TGTGCCAGCAGTGAGAGAGGCCTGAACTATGGCTACACCTTC
CASSERGLNYGYTF
>TRBJ2-3|NA|NA|TRBV28
TGTGCCAGCACAGTGGGGGGCGTAGATACGCAGTATTTT
CASTVGGVDTQYF